These 10 T cell receptor beta chains were all obtained from the same sample, sequenced in a study of T cells in Graves' hyperthyroidism and ophthalmopathy. What was amplified from RNA transcripts were TCR beta CDR3 regions. Carried out on the TCR CDR3, a first-round RT-PCR used the HTBI primer set. One entry per CDR3 protein, called by TCRdb with MiXCR from the multiplex PCR reads. Of almost 600,000 distinct CDR3 sequences in the sample, roughly 46% were seen once. The sequencing input was peripheral blood or thyroid tissue (not recorded which). The origin of the receptors is a woman between 18 and 30 years old with Graves' hyperthyroidism.

Notes on this clonotype: A much more abundant neighbour one base away suggests this may be a read error. V and J are TRBV7-2 and TRBJ2-5; D may be TRBD2 (6 bases). Trimming left V 1 base short and J 5 bases short, with 14 bases between. The CDR3 extends over 15 amino acids. Germline CDR1 reads SGHTA; CDR2 reads FQGNSA. The CDR3 sequence: CASSLVWTGGETQYF. DNA of the CDR3: TGTGCCAGCAGCTTAGTCTGGACTGGGGGGGAGACCCAGTACTTC. Full variable domain (remainder filled in from reference TRBV7-2 and TRBJ2-5): GAGVSQSPSNKVTEKGKDVELRCDPISGHTALYWYRQSLGQGLEFLIYFQGNSAPDKSGLPSDRFSAERTGGSVSTLTIQRTQQEDSAVYLCASSLVWTGGETQYFGPGTRLLVL.

Many counts were recorded for this clonotype. This chain uses TRBV18 with TRBJ2-7; TRBD1 or TRBD2 may be the D gene (5 bases each). CDR1 and CDR2 (germline): KGHSH, LQKENI. This CDR3 contains 14 residues. V lost 3 bases and J 2 bases, leaving 11 bases between the germline ends. CDR3 loop: CASSPPGRAYEQYF. The CDR3 DNA reads as TGTGCCAGCTCACCTCCGGGACGGGCCTACGAGCAGTACTTC.

About this clonotype itself: Compared with germline, one end of the junction differs, possibly owing to a read error. The V and J genes are TRBV19 and TRBJ1-1; TRBD1 aligns across 10 bases. This CDR3 is 14 amino acids long. Germline CDR1 is LNHDA and CDR2 is SQIVND (reference sequence). The CDR3 DNA is TGTACCAGTAGTTCCGGGACAGGGGTCACTGAAGCTTTCTTT. It translates to CTSSSGTGVTEAFF.

The chain is built from TRBV5-6 and TRBJ2-2, with D possibly being TRBD1 or TRBD2 (6 bases each). Germline CDR1 SGHDT, CDR2 YYEEEE. Trimming stripped 3 bases from V and 1 base from J, with 16 bases between. The CDR3 contains 17 residues. The CDR3 sequence: CASSSPLRGGNTGELFF. CDR3 coding DNA: TGTGCCAGCAGCTCTCCCCTCAGGGGAGGGAACACCGGGGAGCTGTTTTTT.

This clonotype came up many times. This CDR3 reads CASSLDGTGRNQPQHF. The CDR3 nucleotides are TGCGCCAGCAGCTTGGATGGGACAGGGAGGAATCAGCCCCAGCATTTT. The chain links TRBV5-1 to TRBJ1-5; 9 nucleotides line up with TRBD1. Germline-derived CDR1 and CDR2 are SGHRS and YFSETQ. Trimming removed 0 bases from V and 4 bases from J; junction bases left unmatched: 5. The CDR3 contains 16 residues.

On this clonotype itself: A much larger clone differs by one base, so this may be a read error. The V call is TRBV12-3 or TRBV12-4, the J call TRBJ1-2; TRBD1 aligns across 7 bases. V lost 3 bases to trimming and J lost 4 bases; unmatched junction nucleotides: 11. The CDR3 is 16 amino acids. The CDR3 reads CASSFEFGRGSYGYTF. In DNA form, the CDR3 reads TGTGCCAGCAGTTTTGAATTCGGCAGGGGGTCCTATGGCTACACCTTC.

The rearrangement links TRBV7-9 to TRBJ2-5, with TRBD1 matching 9 bases. The germline gives CDR1 SEHNR, CDR2 FQNEAQ (reference sequence). The ends lost 4 bases at V and 9 bases at J; junction bases unmatched: 18. The CDR3 sequence is 17 residues long. The CDR3 loop is CASSSGTGYDGNQPQYF. CDR3 DNA sequence: TGTGCCAGCAGCTCCGGGACAGGGTATGATGGCAATCAGCCCCAGTACTTC.

V gene TRBV7-3 combines with J gene TRBJ2-1, with 7 bases fitting TRBD2. V lost 5 bases to trimming and J lost 7 bases; unmatched junction nucleotides: 5. The length of the CDR3 is 13 residues. The germline CDR1 and CDR2 sequences are SGHTA and FQGTGA. For the CDR3, the DNA is TGTGCCAGCAGCCCCGGGGGGTCAAATGAGCAGTTCTTC. This gives the protein CASSPGGSNEQFF.

The chain links TRBV5-1 to TRBJ2-7; 16 nucleotides agree with TRBD2. The germline V gene encodes CDR1 SGHRS and CDR2 YFSETQ. Trimming at V came to 5 bases and at J to 5 bases, leaving 10 bases not matched to a gene. The CDR3 sequence is 17 residues long. CDR3 loop: CASSGTSGRAEVDEQYF. The CDR3, as DNA: TGCGCCAGCAGTGGGACTAGCGGGAGGGCCGAAGTCGACGAGCAGTACTTC.

V is TRBV10-3 and J is TRBJ2-7; D gene uncertain. Germline V lookup: CDR1 ENHRY, CDR2 SYGVKD. V lost 2 bases to trimming and J lost 1 base, with 9 bases between them. This CDR3 is 14 amino acids long. CDR3 loop: CAISEVLVSYEQYF. DNA of the CDR3: TGTGCCATCAGTGAGGTTTTGGTTTCCTACGAGCAGTACTTC.